The 8 T cell receptor beta chains below all came from one sample that was sequenced in a study of T cell responses to AZD1222 COVID-19 vaccine (dated by TCRdb to about 2021). What this sample's time point label stands for: baseline before first vaccination. Library preparation employed the immunoSEQ multiplex PCR assay. In TCRdb, the immuneACCESS table is reduced to in-frame sequences with V and J assigned. These tables do not hold every clone; where another copy was compared, an unresolved V gene accounts for under half, and the others remain unexplained. For this sample the table gives approximately 160,000 clones, of which approximately 89% were detected only once. The ten largest clones add up to 2% to 2.5% of the sample. The material sequenced was peripheral blood, taken on day 0 of AZD1222 vaccination. These TCRs come from an adult in good health.

In its sample, this clone was seen once. The chain is built from TRBV28 and TRBJ2-5, with D unclear. V was shortened by 5 bases and J by 4 bases, with 17 bases between the two germline ends. The CDR3 runs 15 residues. Per germline, CDR1 MDHEN and CDR2 SYDVKM. In nucleotides, the CDR3 is TGTGCCAGCAGTCTCATGATCCAAAGGGCAGAGACCCAGTACTTC. As protein: CASSLMIQRAETQYF.

This clone occurred a few times. The chain couples TRBV29-1 to TRBJ2-1; a weak D match, TRBD2 (6 bases). The CDR3 covers 15 residues. In germline, CDR1 is SQVTM, CDR2 ANQGSEA. With 6 bases removed from V and 1 base from J, the gap between germline ends came to 16 bases. The CDR3 loop reads CSVPRLAISYNEQFF. The CDR3, as DNA: TGCAGCGTCCCAAGGCTAGCGATATCCTACAATGAGCAGTTCTTC.

The V call is TRBV5-4, the J call TRBJ1-6, with D unresolved. This CDR3 contains 15 residues. V was pared by 4 bases and J by 0 bases, with 8 bases between. CDR1 and CDR2 from the germline V gene are SGHNT and YYREEE (reference sequence). CDR3 region: CASSRDTSYNSPLHF. The CDR3 nucleotides read TGTGCCAGCAGCCGCGACACCTCCTATAATTCACCCCTCCACTTT.

This clone turned up a few times. CDR3 sequence (DNA): TGTGCCAGCAGTAATCTCGTGGGCCTACCGAGGTCACCCCTCCACTTT. It codes for CASSNLVGLPRSPLHF. The chain uses TRBV2 and TRBJ1-6; D uncertain. The CDR3 sequence is 16 residues long. V was shortened by 5 bases and J by 10 bases, with 21 bases between the two germline ends. The germline gives CDR1 SNHLY, CDR2 FYNNEI.

The chain couples TRBV6-5 to TRBJ1-1, with a weak D call TRBD1 (6 bases). The CDR3 totals 14 residues. Per the germline V gene, CDR1 is MNHEY and CDR2 is SVGAGI. Trimming took 8 bases from V and 6 from J, leaving 19 bases between them. The CDR3 DNA is TGTGCCAGCCCTGAGGAGGGGGGCTTGGCTGAAGCTTTCTTT. Translation gives CASPEEGGLAEAFF.

V gene TRBV9 combines with J gene TRBJ2-7; perhaps TRBD1 as D (5 bases). In germline, CDR1 is SGDLS, CDR2 YYNGEE. The V gene lost 0 bases and the J gene lost 5 bases, with 12 bases spanning the gap. This CDR3 has 14 amino acids. CDR3 bases: TGTGCCAGCAGCGTAGGGGGCACTTACCACGAGCAGTACTTC. The encoded protein is CASSVGGTYHEQYF.

This clone showed up just a few times. The chain joins TRBV12-3 or TRBV12-4 to TRBJ2-7; D is perhaps TRBD1 or TRBD2 (5 bases each). The CDR3 runs 11 residues. Deletions cut 6 bases from V and 2 bases from J, with 5 bases between. The CDR3 DNA reads TGTGCCAGCAGGGGGGCCTACGAGCAGTACTTC. Encoded protein: CASRGAYEQYF.

The rearrangement joins TRBV4-3 to TRBJ2-3; 7 positions match TRBD2. Germline CDR1 is LGHNA and CDR2 is YSLEER. This CDR3 comprises 15 residues. The V segment lost 1 base and the J segment 6 bases; nucleotides outside the gene matches: 7. The CDR3 loop reads CASSQGPGRVDTQYF. The CDR3 nucleotides are TGCGCCAGCAGCCAAGGGCCGGGGAGGGTGGATACGCAGTATTTT.